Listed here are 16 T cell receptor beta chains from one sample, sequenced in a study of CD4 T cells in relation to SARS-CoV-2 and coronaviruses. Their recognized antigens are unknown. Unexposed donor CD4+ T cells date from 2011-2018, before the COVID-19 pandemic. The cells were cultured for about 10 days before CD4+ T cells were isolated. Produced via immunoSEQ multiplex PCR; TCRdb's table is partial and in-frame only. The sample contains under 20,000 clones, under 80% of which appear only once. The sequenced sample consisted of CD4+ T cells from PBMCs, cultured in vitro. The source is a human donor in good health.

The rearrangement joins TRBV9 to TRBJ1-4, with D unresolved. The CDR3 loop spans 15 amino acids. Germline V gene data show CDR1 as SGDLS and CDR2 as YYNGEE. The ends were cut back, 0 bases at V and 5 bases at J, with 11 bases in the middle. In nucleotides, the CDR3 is TGTGCCAGCAGCGTAGGACCCAGGACGAATGAAAAACTGTTTTTT. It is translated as CASSVGPRTNEKLFF.

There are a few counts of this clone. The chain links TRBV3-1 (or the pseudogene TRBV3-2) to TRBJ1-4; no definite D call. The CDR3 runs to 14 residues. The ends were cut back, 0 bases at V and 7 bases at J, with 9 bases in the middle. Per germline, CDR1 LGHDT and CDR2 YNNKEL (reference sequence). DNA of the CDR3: TGTGCCAGCAGCCAAGAGTCGGGCACTGAAAAACTGTTTTTT. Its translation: CASSQESGTEKLFF.

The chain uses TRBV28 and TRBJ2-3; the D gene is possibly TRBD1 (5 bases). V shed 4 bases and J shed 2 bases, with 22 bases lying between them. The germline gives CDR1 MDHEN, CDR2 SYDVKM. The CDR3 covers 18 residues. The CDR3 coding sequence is TGTGCCAGCAGTTCATACCTAGTACAGGAGAAGTACACAGATACGCAGTATTTT. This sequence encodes CASSSYLVQEKYTDTQYF.

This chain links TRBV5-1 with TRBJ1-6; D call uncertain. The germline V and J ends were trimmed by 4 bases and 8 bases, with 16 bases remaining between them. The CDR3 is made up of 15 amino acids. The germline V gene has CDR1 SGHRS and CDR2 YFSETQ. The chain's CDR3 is CASSPDGGRDSPLHF. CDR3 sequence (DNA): TGCGCCAGCAGCCCGGACGGCGGAAGGGATTCACCCCTCCACTTT.

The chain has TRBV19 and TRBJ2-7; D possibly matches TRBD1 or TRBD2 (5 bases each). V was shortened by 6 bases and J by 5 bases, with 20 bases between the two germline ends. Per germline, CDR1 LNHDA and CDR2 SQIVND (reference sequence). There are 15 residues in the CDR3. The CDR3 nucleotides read TGTGCCAGTAGACCCGGGGCAGGGCTTTTCCACGAGCAGTACTTC. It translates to CASRPGAGLFHEQYF.

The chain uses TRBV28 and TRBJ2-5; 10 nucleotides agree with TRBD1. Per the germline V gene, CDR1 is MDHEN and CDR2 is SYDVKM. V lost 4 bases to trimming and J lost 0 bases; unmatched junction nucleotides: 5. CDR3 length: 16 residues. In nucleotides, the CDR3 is TGTGCCAGCAGTTCTCCCGGACAGGGGGACCAAGAGACCCAGTACTTC. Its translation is CASSSPGQGDQETQYF.

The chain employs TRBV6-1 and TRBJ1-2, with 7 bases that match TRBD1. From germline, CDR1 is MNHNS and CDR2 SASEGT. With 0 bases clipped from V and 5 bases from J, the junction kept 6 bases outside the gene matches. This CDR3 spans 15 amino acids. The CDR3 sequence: CASSEAAGQEYGYTF. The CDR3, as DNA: TGTGCCAGCAGTGAAGCGGCAGGACAGGAGTATGGCTACACCTTC.

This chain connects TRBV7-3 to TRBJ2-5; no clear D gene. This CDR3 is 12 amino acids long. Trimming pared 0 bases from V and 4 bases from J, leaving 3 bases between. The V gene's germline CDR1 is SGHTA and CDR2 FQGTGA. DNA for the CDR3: TGTGCCAGCAGCTTAACTCGAGAGACCCAGTACTTC. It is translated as CASSLTRETQYF.

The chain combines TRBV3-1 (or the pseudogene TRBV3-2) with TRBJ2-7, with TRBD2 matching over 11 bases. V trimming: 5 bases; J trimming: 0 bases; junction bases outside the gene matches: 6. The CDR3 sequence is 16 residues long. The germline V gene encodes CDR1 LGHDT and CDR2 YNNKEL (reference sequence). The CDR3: CASSKTSGVLSYEQYF. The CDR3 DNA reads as TGTGCCAGCAGCAAGACTAGCGGGGTCCTCTCCTACGAGCAGTACTTC.

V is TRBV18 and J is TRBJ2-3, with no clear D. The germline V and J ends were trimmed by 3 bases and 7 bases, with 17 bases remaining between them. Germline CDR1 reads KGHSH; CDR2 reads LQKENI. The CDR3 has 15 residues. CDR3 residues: CASSPRQMGTYTQYF. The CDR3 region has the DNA TGTGCCAGCTCACCCCGCCAGATGGGTACATATACGCAGTATTTT.

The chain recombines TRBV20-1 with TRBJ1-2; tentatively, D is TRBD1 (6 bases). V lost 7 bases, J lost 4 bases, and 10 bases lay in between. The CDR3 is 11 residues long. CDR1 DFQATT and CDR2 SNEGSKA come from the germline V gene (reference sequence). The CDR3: CSVSDSYGYTF. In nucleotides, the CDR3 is TGCAGTGTCTCGGACAGCTATGGCTACACCTTC.

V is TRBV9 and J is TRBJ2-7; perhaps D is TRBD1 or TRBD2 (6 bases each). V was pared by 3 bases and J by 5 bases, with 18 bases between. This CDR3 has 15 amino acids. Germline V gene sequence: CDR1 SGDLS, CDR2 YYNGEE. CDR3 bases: TGTGCCAGCAGCGAGGGGGGCCGGGAGTTTCACGAGCAGTACTTC. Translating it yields CASSEGGREFHEQYF.

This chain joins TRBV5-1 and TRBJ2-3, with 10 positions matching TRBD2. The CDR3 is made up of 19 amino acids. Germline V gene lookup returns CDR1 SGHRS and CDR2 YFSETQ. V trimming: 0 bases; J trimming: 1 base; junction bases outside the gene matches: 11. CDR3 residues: CASSLGSPGLADRTDTQYF. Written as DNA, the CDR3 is TGCGCCAGCAGCTTGGGGTCCCCAGGACTAGCGGATCGCACAGATACGCAGTATTTT.

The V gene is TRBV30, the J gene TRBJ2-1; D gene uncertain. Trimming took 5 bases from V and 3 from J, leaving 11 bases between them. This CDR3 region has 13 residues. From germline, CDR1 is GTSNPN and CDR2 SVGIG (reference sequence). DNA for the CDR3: TGTGCCTGGGGGGTTAGACTCTACAATGAGCAGTTCTTC. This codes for CAWGVRLYNEQFF.

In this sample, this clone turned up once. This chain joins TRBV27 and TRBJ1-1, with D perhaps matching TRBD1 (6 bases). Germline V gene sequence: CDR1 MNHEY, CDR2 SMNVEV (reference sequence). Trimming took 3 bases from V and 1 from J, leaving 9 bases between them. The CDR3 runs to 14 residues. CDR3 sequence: CASSFQGRNTEAFF. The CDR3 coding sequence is TGTGCCAGCAGTTTTCAGGGGCGGAACACTGAAGCTTTCTTT.

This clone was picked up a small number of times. The CDR3 coding sequence is TGCGCCAGCAGCTTGGCACCTACGACAAATAGGGAAAAACTGTTTTTT. It yields the protein CASSLAPTTNREKLFF. The chain recombines TRBV5-1 with TRBJ1-4; D gene unclear. V dropped 0 bases and J dropped 8 bases, with 17 bases sitting between them. Germline loops: CDR1 SGHRS, CDR2 YFSETQ. The CDR3 has 16 residues.